The T cell receptor beta chain under discussion was sequenced for a study of blood T cell repertoires in COVID-19. Study summary: Whether acute or convalescent, the COVID-19 samples came from the United States, Italy and Spain. T cells, B-cell-depleted T cells, or PBMCs provided the cDNA or gDNA that served as material.

The CDR3 is 13 residues long. Trimming cost V 2 bases and J 2 bases, with 7 bases left between them. The germline V gene has CDR1 SGHNT and CDR2 YENEEA. Enrolment of Seattle patients took place during active infection, and they were followed longitudinally. Study processing details: Reference gene primer amplification gave nucleated cell count estimates. Here immunoSEQ multiplex PCR was the method, and the copy in TCRdb shows in-frame clones only, minus some. V and J calls and clone size come straight from that table; D and trimming were deduced from the DNA. Among 250,000 to 300,000 clones listed, roughly 92% were seen once.

The sequencing input was peripheral blood. V is TRBV11-3 and J is TRBJ2-7, with a tentative D call TRBD1 (5 bases). The receptor was isolated from a woman aged 25 to 39 with COVID-19, enrolled during active disease. CDR3 loop: CASSLRGTYEQYF. CDR3 coding DNA: TGTGCCAGCAGCTTAAGGGGCACCTACGAGCAGTACTTC.